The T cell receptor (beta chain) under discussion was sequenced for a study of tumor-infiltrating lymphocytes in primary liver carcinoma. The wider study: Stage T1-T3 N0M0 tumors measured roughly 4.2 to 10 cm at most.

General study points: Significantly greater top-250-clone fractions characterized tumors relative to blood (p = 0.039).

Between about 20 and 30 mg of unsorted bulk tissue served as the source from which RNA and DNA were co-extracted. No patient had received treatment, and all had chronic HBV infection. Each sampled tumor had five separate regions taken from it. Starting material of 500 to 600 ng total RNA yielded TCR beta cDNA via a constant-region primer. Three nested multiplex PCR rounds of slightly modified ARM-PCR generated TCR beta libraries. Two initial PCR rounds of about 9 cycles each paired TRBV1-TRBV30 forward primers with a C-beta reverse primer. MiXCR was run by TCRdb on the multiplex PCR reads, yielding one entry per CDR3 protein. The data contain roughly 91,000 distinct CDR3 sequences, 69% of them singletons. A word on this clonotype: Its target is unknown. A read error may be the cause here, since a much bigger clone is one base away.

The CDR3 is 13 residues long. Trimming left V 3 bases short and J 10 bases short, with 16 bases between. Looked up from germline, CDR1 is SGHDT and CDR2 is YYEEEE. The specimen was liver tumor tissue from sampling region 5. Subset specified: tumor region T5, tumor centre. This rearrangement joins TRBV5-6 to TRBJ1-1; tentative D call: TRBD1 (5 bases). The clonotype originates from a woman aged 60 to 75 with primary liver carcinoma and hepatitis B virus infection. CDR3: CASSYTRGRGAFF. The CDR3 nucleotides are TGTGCCAGCAGCTACACAAGGGGCCGGGGAGCTTTCTTT.